The 21 T cell receptor beta chains given below trace back to one sample, sequenced in a study of T cell responses to AZD1222 COVID-19 vaccine. Data came from immunoSEQ multiplex PCR; TCRdb stores just in-frame clones and leaves some out. Of 35,000 to 45,000 clones listed, 80% were seen once; the top ten hold under 5%. This material consisted of peripheral blood, taken on day 0 of AZD1222 vaccination. These receptors all stem from an adult in good health.

The rearrangement joins TRBV9 to TRBJ1-2, with D unresolved. This CDR3 region has 12 residues. V gave up 2 bases and J gave up 5 bases, with 7 bases separating them. Germline CDR1 is SGDLS and CDR2 is YYNGEE. CDR3 sequence reads: CASSVQAYGYTF. The DNA for the CDR3 is TGTGCCAGCAGCGTTCAGGCATATGGCTACACCTTC.

CDR3 amino acids: CASSLSVGVTEAFF. CDR3 sequence (DNA): TGTGCCAGCAGCTTAAGTGTTGGCGTCACTGAAGCTTTCTTT. J is TRBJ1-1 and V is TRBV7-9; no reliable D call. The CDR3 contains 14 residues. CDR1 and CDR2 from the germline V gene are SEHNR and FQNEAQ (reference sequence). V lost 2 bases and J lost 4, with 11 bases in between.

This rearrangement joins TRBV28 to TRBJ1-4, with TRBD1 as a possible D gene (6 bases). V gave up 7 bases and J gave up 0 bases, with 15 bases separating them. Germline V gene lookup returns CDR1 MDHEN and CDR2 SYDVKM. This CDR3 region has 16 residues. CDR3 protein: CASKKGVLATNEKLFF. DNA for the CDR3: TGTGCCAGCAAGAAGGGGGTACTGGCAACTAATGAAAAACTGTTTTTT.

The V and J genes are TRBV29-1 and TRBJ1-4; D uncertain. Germline CDR1 and CDR2: SQVTM and ANQGSEA. The V and J ends lost 6 bases and 5 bases respectively, with 10 bases between them. The CDR3 runs to 12 residues. CDR3 residues: CSVYALNEKLFF. For the CDR3, the DNA is TGCAGCGTGTACGCATTGAATGAAAAACTGTTTTTT.

V is TRBV4-3 and J is TRBJ2-2, with D possibly matching TRBD1 (6 bases). The CDR3 is 17 amino acids. Germline CDR1 is LGHNA and CDR2 is YSLEER. V gave up 3 bases and J gave up 2 bases, with 16 bases separating them. The CDR3 nucleotides are TGCGCCAGCAGCCATGATACAGGGAATTCAAACACCGGGGAGCTGTTTTTT. Amino acid sequence: CASSHDTGNSNTGELFF.

The rearrangement uses TRBV5-4 and TRBJ2-3; 11 bases are shared with TRBD2. Germline CDR1 reads SGHNT; CDR2 reads YYREEE (reference sequence). CDR3 length: 15 amino acids. V lost 2 bases and J lost 3; bases outside the gene matches: 2. The CDR3 loop is CASSFSGGATDTQYF. CDR3 sequence (DNA): TGTGCCAGCAGCTTTAGCGGGGGGGCGACAGATACGCAGTATTTT.

V usage is TRBV11-3 and J usage is TRBJ2-3; TRBD2 matches 9 bases. The CDR3 has 17 amino acids. V gave up 2 bases and J gave up 3 bases; unmatched junction bases: 9. Per the germline V gene, CDR1 is SGHNT and CDR2 is YENEEA. CDR3 sequence reads: CASSLRTGLAGTDTQYF. CDR3 DNA sequence: TGTGCCAGCAGCTTACGTACGGGACTAGCTGGTACAGATACGCAGTATTTT.

This clone was seen once. The rearrangement uses TRBV2 and TRBJ2-3, with D unclear. CDR1 is SNHLY, CDR2 FYNNEI, per germline. V was cut by 3 bases and J by 0 bases, with 7 bases left in between. There are 14 residues in the CDR3. DNA of the CDR3: TGTGCCAGCAGTGATGGGTTTAGCACAGATACGCAGTATTTT. Its translation: CASSDGFSTDTQYF.

The chain uses TRBV11-3 and TRBJ1-1; 7 positions match TRBD1. Germline CDR1 SGHNT, CDR2 YENEEA. The CDR3 runs 13 residues. With V trimmed by 3 bases and J by 12 bases, 10 bases remained unmatched. CDR3 residues: CASSFSTTGFTFF. As DNA, the CDR3 is TGTGCCAGCAGCTTTAGTACGACAGGGTTTACTTTCTTT.

This clone was found once. CDR3 region: CASGSPLHF. The DNA for the CDR3 is TGTGCCAGCGGGTCCCCCCTCCACTTT. This chain uses TRBV28 with TRBJ1-6, with D unclear. Trimming shortened V by 8 bases and J by 13 bases, and 6 bases separated the two germline ends. The CDR3 spans 9 residues. Germline loops: CDR1 MDHEN, CDR2 SYDVKM.

This chain connects TRBV7-9 to TRBJ1-2, with no clear D. CDR1 is SEHNR, CDR2 FQNEAQ, per germline (reference sequence). The CDR3 sequence is 15 residues long. V was shortened by 0 bases and J by 4 bases, with 12 bases between the two germline ends. The CDR3 DNA sequence: TGTGCCAGCAGCTTAGCCGGGTTAGTTAGCTATGGCTACACCTTC. As protein: CASSLAGLVSYGYTF.

The rearrangement joins TRBV5-1 to TRBJ1-3, with 7 bases lining up with TRBD1. Germline V gene sequence: CDR1 SGHRS, CDR2 YFSETQ. Trimming removed 3 bases from V and 0 bases from J; junction bases left unmatched: 6. This CDR3 has 16 residues. In nucleotides, the CDR3 is TGCGCCAGCAGCTCCAGGGGGGCTGACTCTGGAAACACCATATATTTT. The encoded protein is CASSSRGADSGNTIYF.

This clone was counted once. The CDR3 protein is CASSIRQGQETQYF. Here the CDR3 DNA reads TGTGCCAGTAGTATACGACAGGGCCAAGAGACCCAGTACTTC. The V gene is TRBV19, the J gene TRBJ2-5; 7 nucleotides align to TRBD1. V was pared by 2 bases and J by 1 base, with 1 base of the junction left unmatched. The CDR3 length is 14 residues. Germline V CDR1 and CDR2: LNHDA, SQIVND (reference sequence).

This chain links TRBV9 with TRBJ2-2; weak D call: TRBD1 (6 bases). Trimming removed 5 bases at V and 0 bases at J, with 11 bases between. This CDR3 contains 15 residues. Germline assignment: CDR1 SGDLS and CDR2 YYNGEE. The CDR3 sequence: CASRRQATNTGELFF. Here the CDR3 DNA reads TGTGCCAGCAGACGACAGGCAACGAACACCGGGGAGCTGTTTTTT.

This clone was observed a handful of times. The rearrangement uses TRBV4-1 and TRBJ1-2; D perhaps matches TRBD1 (5 bases). Germline loops: CDR1 MGHRA, CDR2 YSYEKL. V lost 0 bases to trimming and J lost 4 bases, with 12 bases between them. The CDR3 is made up of 15 amino acids. CDR3 protein: CASSQEPVTGYGYTF. CDR3 DNA sequence: TGCGCCAGCAGCCAAGAGCCGGTAACAGGCTATGGCTACACCTTC.

In this sample, this clone turned up once. The junction departs from the called germline gene at one end, perhaps through a read error. This chain links TRBV18 with TRBJ2-3; D is perhaps TRBD2 (5 bases). The CDR3 totals 12 residues. Per the germline V gene, CDR1 is KGHSH and CDR2 is LQKENI. The CDR3 coding sequence is TGTGCCAGCTCACCGGCCCTCACCCGGGAACGCTTT. As protein: CASSPALTRERF. Drawing the rest from reference TRBV18 and TRBJ2-3, the complete variable domain is NAGVMQNPRHLVRRRGQEARLRCSPMKGHSHVYWYRQLPEEGLKFMVYLQKENIIDESGMPKERFSAEFPKEGPSILRIQQVVRGDSAAYFCASSPALTRERFGPGTRLTVL.

The rearrangement links TRBV7-8 to TRBJ1-5; D not resolved. The CDR3 consists of 15 residues. V was trimmed by 1 base and J by 4 bases, leaving 11 bases between them. Germline V lookup: CDR1 SGHVS, CDR2 FQNEAQ. The CDR3 bases are TGTGCCAGCAGCTTAGGTCTCGGGGAAAATCAGCCCCAGCATTTT. This translates into CASSLGLGENQPQHF.

The chain uses TRBV9 and TRBJ2-3, with a tentative D call TRBD1 (6 bases). Trimming shortened V by 4 bases and J by 4 bases, and 16 bases separated the two germline ends. The germline gives CDR1 SGDLS, CDR2 YYNGEE. The CDR3 has 15 residues. The CDR3 region is CASSRKGDGADTQYF. The CDR3 DNA follows: TGTGCCAGCAGCAGAAAGGGGGATGGGGCAGATACGCAGTATTTT.

The rearrangement links TRBV9 to TRBJ1-1, with TRBD1 as a possible D gene (5 bases). Trimming left V 0 bases short and J 1 base short, with 10 bases between. CDR3 length: 15 amino acids. CDR1 and CDR2 from the germline V gene are SGDLS and YYNGEE. The chain's CDR3 is CASSVGNRKNTEAFF. The CDR3 nucleotides read TGTGCCAGCAGCGTAGGAAACAGGAAGAACACTGAAGCTTTCTTT.

The CDR3 nucleotides read TGTGCCAGCAGTTTAGGGTGGCCTGGCGGGGGTGAAAAACTGTTTTTT. It codes for CASSLGWPGGGEKLFF. This chain links TRBV27 with TRBJ1-4; weak D call: TRBD1 (5 bases). Per germline, CDR1 MNHEY and CDR2 SMNVEV (reference sequence). The CDR3 extends over 16 amino acids. Trimming pared 2 bases from V and 7 bases from J, leaving 17 bases between.

The chain employs TRBV12-3 or TRBV12-4 and TRBJ1-2; D is perhaps TRBD1 (6 bases). V dropped 7 bases and J dropped 7 bases, with 13 bases sitting between them. The CDR3 length is 12 residues. CDR3 bases: TGTGCCAGCACCACAGGGTCTAGTGGCTACACCTTC. It yields the protein CASTTGSSGYTF.